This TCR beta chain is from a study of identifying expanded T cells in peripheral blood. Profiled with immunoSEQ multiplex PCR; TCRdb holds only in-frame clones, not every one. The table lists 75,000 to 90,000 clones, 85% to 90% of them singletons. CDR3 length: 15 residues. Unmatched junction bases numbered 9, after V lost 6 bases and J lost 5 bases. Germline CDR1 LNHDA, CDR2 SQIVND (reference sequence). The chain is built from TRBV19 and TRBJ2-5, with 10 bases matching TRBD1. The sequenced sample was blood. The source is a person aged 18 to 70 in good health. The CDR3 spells CASSNWGQGPETQYF. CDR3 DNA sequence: TGTGCCAGTAGCAACTGGGGACAGGGGCCGGAGACCCAGTACTTC.